This TCR beta chain was sequenced in a study of cytomegalovirus exposure and HLA in healthy donors. CDR3 size: 11 residues. Trimming left V 8 bases short and J 4 bases short, with 6 bases between. Germline values: CDR1 MGHDK, CDR2 SYGVNS. This clone has a single count. The primer mix had 60 Vbeta and 13 Jbeta primers. Repertoires were generated with immunoSEQ multiplex PCR, while TCRdb's copy carries only in-frame clones and drops some. The table has 210,000 or so clones, over 70% seen once. The V gene is TRBV25-1, the J gene TRBJ1-5; D gene unclear. Specimen: PBMCs. The TCR comes from a woman aged 60-70 years in good health and CMV-seropositive. The CDR3 loop is CASGGNQPQHF. The CDR3 nucleotides are TGTGCCAGCGGAGGAAATCAGCCCCAGCATTTT.